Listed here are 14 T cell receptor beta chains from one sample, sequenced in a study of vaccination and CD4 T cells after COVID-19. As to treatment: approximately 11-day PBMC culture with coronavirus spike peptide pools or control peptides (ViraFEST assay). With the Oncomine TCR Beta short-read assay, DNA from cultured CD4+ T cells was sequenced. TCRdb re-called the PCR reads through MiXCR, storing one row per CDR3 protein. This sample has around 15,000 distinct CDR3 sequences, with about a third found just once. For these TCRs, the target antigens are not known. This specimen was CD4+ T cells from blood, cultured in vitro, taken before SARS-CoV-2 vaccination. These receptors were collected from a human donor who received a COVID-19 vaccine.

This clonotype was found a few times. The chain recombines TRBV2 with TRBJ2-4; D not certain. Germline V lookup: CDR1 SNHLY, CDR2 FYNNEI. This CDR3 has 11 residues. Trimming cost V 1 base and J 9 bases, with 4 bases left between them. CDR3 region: CASSEVGIQYF. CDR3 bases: TGTGCCAGCAGTGAAGTCGGCATTCAGTACTTC. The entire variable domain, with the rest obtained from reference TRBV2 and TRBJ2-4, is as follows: EPEVTQTPSHQVTQMGQEVILRCVPISNHLYFYWYRQILGQKVEFLVSFYNNEISEKSEIFDDQFSVERPDGSNFTLKIRSTKLEDSAMYFCASSEVGIQYFGAGTRLSVL.

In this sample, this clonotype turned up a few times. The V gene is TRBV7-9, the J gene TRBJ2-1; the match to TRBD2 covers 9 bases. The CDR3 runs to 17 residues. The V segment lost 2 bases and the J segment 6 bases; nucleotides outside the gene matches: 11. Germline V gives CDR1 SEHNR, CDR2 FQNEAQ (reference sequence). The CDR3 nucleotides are TGTGCCAGCAGCTTATATGGGGGGACTAGCTCCCTCAATGAGCAGTTCTTC. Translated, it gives CASSLYGGTSSLNEQFF. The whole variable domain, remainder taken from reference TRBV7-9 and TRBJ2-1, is DTGVSQNPRHKITKRGQNVTFRCDPISEHNRLYWYRQTLGQGPEFLTYFQNEAQLEKSRLLSDRFSAERPKGSFSTLEIQRTEQGDSAMYLCASSLYGGTSSLNEQFFGPGTRLTVL.

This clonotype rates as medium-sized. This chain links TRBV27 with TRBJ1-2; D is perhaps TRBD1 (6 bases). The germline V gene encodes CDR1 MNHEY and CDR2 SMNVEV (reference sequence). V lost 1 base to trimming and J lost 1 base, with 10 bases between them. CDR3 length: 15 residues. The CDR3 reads CASSLWGAGNYGYTF. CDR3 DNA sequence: TGTGCCAGCAGTTTATGGGGGGCCGGTAACTATGGCTACACCTTC.

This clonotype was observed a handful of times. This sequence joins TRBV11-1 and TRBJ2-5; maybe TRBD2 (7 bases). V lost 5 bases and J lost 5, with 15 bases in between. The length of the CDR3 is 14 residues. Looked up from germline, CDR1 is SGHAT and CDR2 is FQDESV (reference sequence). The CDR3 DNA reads TGTGCCAGCAGCATACAGGGAGGGCCGGAGACCCAGTACTTC. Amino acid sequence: CASSIQGGPETQYF. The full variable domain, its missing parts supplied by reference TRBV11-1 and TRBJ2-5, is EAEVAQSPRYKITEKSQAVAFWCDPISGHATLYWYRQILGQGPELLVQFQDESVVDDSQLPKDRFSAERLKGVDSTLKIQPAELGDSAMYLCASSIQGGPETQYFGPGTRLLVL.

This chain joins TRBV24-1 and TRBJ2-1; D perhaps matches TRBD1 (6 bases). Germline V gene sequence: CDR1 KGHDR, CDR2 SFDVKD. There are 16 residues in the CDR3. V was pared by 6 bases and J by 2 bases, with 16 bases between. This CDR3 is CATSTGFGPPYNEQFF. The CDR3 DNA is TGTGCCACCAGTACAGGGTTCGGGCCCCCCTACAATGAGCAGTTCTTC.

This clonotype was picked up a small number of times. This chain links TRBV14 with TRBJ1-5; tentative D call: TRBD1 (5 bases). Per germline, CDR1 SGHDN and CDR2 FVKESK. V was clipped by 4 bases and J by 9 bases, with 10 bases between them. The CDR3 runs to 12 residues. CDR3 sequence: CASSLGQAPQHF. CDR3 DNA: TGTGCCAGCAGCCTTGGACAAGCGCCCCAGCATTTT.

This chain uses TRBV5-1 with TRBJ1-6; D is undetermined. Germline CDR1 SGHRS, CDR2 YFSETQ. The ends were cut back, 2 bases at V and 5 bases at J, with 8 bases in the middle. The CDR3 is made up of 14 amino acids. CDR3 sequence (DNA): TGCGCCAGCAGCTTTGCAGAAGATAATTCACCCCTCCACTTT. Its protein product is CASSFAEDNSPLHF.

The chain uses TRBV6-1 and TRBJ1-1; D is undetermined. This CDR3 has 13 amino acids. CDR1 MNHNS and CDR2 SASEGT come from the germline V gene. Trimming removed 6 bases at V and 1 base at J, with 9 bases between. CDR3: CASRRGRNTEAFF. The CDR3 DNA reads TGTGCCAGCAGGCGGGGAAGGAACACTGAAGCTTTCTTT.

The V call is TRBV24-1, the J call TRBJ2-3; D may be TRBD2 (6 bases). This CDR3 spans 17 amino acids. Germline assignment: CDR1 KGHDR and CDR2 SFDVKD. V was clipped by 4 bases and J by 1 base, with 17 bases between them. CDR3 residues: CATSEEKSGDRTDTQYF. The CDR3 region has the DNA TGTGCCACCAGTGAGGAAAAATCGGGGGATCGCACAGATACGCAGTATTTT.

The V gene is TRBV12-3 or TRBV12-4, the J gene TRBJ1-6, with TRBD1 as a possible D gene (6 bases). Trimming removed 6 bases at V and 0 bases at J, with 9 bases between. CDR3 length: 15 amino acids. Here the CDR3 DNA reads TGTGCCAGCAGAGACAGGAGCTCCTATAATTCACCCCTCCACTTT. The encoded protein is CASRDRSSYNSPLHF.

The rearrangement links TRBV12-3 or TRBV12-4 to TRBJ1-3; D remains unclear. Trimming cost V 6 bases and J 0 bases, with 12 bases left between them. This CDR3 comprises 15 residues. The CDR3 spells CASRTTRFSGNTIYF. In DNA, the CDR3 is TGTGCCAGCAGAACAACACGATTCTCTGGAAACACCATATATTTT.

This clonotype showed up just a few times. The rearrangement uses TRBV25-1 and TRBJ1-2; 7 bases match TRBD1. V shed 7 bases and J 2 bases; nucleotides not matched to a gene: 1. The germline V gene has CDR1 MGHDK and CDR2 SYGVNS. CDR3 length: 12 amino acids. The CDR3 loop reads CASMTGNYGYTF. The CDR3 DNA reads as TGTGCCAGCATGACAGGGAACTATGGCTACACCTTC.

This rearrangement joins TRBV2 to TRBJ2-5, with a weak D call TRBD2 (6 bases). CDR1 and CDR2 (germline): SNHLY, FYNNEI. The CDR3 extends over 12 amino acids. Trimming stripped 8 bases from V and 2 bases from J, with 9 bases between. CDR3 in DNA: TGTGCCAGCTCAAGCGGGCAAGAGACCCAGTACTTC. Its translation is CASSSGQETQYF.

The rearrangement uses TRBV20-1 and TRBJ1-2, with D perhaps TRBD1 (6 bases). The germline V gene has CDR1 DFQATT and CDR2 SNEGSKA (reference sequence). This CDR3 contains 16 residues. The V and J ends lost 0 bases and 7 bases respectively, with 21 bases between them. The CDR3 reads CSARDSLGGRGGGYTF. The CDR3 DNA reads TGCAGTGCTAGAGATAGTTTGGGGGGGCGCGGAGGTGGCTACACCTTC.